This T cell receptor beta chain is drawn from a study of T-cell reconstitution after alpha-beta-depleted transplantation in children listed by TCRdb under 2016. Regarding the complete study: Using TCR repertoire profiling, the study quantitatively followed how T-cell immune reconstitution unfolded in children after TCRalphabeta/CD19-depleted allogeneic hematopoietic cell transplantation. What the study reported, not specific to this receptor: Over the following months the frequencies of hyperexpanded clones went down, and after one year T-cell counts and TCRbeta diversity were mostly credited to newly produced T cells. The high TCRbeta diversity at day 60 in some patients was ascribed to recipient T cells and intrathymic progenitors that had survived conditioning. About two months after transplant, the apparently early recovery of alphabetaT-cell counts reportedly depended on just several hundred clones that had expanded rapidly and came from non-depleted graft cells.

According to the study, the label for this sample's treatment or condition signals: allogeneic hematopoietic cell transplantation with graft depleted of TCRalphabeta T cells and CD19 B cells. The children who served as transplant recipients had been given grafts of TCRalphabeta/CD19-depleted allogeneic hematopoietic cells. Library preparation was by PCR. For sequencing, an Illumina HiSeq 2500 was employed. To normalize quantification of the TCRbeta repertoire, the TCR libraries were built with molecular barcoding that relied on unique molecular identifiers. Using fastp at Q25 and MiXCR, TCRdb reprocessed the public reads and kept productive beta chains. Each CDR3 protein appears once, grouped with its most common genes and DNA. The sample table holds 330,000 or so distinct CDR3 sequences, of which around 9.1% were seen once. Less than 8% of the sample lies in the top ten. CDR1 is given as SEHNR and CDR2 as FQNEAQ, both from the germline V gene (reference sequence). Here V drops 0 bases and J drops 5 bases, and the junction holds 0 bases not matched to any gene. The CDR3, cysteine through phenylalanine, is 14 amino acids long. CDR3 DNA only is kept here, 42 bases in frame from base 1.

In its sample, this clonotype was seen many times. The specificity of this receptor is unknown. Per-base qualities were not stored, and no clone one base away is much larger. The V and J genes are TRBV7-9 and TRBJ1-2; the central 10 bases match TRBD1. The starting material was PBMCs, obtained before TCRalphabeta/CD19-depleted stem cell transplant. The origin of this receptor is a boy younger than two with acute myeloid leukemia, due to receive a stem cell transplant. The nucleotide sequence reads TGTGCCAGCAGCTTAGCGGGACAGGGGTATGGCTACACCTTC. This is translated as CASSLAGQGYGYTF.